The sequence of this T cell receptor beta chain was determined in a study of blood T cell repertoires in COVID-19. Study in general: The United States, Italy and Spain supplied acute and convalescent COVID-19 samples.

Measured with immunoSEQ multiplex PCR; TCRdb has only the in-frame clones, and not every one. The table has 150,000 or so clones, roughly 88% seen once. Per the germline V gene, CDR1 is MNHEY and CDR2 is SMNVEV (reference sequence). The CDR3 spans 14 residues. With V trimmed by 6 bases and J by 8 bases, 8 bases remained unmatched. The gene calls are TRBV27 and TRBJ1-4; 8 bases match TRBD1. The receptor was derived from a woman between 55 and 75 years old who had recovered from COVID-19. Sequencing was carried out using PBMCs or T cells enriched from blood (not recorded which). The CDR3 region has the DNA TGTGCCAGCAGAAGGACAGGGTACTTGGAAAAACTGTTTTTT. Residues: CASRRTGYLEKLFF.